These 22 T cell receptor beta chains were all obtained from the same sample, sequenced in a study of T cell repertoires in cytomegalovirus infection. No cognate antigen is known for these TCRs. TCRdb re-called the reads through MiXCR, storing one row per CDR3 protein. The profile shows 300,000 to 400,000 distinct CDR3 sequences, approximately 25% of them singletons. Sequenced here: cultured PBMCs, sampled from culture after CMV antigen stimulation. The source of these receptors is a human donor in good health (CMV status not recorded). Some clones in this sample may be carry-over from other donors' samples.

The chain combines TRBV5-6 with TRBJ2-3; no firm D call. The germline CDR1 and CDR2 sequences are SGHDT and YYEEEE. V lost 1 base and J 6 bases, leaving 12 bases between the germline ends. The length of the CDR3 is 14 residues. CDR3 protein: CASSLPSTRDTQYF. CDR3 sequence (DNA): TGTGCCAGCAGCTTGCCCAGTACAAGGGATACGCAGTATTTT.

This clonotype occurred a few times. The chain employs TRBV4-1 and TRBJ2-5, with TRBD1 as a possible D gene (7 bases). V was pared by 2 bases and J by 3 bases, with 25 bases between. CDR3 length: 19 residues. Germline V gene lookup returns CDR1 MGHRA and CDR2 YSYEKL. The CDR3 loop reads CASSQRPGAGQIQKETQYF. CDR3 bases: TGCGCCAGCAGCCAACGGCCCGGCGCGGGACAGATCCAAAAAGAGACCCAGTACTTC.

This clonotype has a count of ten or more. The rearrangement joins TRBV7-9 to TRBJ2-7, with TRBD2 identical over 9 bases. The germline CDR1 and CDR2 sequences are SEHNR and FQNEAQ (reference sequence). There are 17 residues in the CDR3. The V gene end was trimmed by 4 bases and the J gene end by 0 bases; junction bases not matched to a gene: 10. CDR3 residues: CASSSVSFSGSSYEQYF. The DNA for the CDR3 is TGTGCCAGCAGCTCCGTATCTTTTAGCGGGAGCTCCTACGAGCAGTACTTC. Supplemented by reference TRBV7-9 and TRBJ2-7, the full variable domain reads DTGVSQNPRHKITKRGQNVTFRCDPISEHNRLYWYRQTLGQGPEFLTYFQNEAQLEKSRLLSDRFSAERPKGSFSTLEIQRTEQGDSAMYLCASSSVSFSGSSYEQYFGPGTRLTVT.

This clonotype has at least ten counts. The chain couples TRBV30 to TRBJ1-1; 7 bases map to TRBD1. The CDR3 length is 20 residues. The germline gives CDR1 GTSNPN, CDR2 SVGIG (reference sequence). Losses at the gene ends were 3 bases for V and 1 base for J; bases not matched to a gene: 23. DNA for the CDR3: TGTGCCTGGAGAGGGGGACAGCGGGGTGTGGGGTCTCCCTCGAACACTGAAGCTTTCTTT. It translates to CAWRGGQRGVGSPSNTEAFF.

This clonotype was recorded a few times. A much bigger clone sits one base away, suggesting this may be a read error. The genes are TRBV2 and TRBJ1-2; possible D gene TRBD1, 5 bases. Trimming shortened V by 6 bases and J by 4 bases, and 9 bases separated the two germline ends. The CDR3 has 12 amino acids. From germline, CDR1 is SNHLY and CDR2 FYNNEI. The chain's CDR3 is CASRGGAYGYTF. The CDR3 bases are TGTGCCAGCAGGGGAGGGGCCTATGGCTACACCTTC.

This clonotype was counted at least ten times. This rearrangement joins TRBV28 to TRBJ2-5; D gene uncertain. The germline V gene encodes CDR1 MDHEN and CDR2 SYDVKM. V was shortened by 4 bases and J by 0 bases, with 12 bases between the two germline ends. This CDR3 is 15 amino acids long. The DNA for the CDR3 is TGTGCCAGCAGTTACGGTGGACGGAACCAAGAGACCCAGTACTTC. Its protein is CASSYGGRNQETQYF.

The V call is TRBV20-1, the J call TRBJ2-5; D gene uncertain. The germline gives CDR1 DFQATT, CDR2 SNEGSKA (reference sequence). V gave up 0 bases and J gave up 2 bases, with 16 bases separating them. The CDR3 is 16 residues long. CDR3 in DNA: TGCAGTGCTAGAGATTTTGGTGGAATACAACAAGAGACCCAGTACTTC. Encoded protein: CSARDFGGIQQETQYF.

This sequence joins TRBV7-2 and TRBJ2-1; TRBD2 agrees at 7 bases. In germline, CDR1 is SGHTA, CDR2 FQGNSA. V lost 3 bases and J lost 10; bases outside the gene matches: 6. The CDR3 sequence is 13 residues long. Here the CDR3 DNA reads TGTGCCAGCAGCTTGAGTAGCGGGCTCGAGCAGTTCTTC. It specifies CASSLSSGLEQFF.

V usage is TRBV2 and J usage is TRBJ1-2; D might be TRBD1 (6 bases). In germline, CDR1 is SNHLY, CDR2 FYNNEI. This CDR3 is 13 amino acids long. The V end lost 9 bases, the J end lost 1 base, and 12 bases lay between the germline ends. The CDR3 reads CASRLQGNYGYTF. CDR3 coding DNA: TGTGCCAGTAGATTACAGGGTAACTATGGCTACACCTTC.

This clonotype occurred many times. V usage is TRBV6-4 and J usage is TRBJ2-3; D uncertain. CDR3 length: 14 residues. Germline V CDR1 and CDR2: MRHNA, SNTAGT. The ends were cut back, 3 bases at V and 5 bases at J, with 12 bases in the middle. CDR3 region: CASSEGPEVDTQYF. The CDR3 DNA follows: TGTGCCAGCAGTGAAGGACCCGAGGTAGATACGCAGTATTTT.

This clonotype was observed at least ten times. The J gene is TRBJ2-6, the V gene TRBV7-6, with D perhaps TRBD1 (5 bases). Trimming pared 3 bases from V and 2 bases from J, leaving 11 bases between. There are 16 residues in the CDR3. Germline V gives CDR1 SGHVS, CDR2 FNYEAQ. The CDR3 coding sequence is TGTGCCAGCAGCTTGAGCAGGGTCCCTGGGGCCAACGTCCTGACTTTC. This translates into CASSLSRVPGANVLTF.

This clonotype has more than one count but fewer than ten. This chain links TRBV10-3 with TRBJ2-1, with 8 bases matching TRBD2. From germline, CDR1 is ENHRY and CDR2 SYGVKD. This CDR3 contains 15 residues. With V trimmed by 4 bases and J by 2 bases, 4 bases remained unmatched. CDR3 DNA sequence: TGTGCCATCAGTGTGGTAGCGGGAACCTACAATGAGCAGTTCTTC. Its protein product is CAISVVAGTYNEQFF.

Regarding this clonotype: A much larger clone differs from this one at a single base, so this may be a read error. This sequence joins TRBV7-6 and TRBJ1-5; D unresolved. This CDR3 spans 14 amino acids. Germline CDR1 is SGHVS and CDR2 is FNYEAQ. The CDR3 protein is CANSLLDFEQPQHF. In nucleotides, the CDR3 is TGTGCCAACAGCTTACTCGACTTTGAACAGCCCCAGCATTTT.

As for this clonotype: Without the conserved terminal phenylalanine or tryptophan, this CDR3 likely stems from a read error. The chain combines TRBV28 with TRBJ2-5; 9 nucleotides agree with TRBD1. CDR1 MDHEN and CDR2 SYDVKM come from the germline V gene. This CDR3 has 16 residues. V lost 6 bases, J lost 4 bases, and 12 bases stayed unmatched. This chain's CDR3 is CASRPGTGRSGETQYS. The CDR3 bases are TGTGCCAGCAGACCCGGGACAGGGAGGTCTGGAGAGACCCAGTACTCC.

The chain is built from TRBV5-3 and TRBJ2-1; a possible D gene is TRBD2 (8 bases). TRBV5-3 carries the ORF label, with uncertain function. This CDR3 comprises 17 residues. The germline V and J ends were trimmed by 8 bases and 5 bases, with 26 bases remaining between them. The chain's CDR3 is CASRPLAGRGLHNEQFF. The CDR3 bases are TGTGCCAGCAGACCGTTAGCGGGAAGGGGGCTCCACAATGAGCAGTTCTTC.

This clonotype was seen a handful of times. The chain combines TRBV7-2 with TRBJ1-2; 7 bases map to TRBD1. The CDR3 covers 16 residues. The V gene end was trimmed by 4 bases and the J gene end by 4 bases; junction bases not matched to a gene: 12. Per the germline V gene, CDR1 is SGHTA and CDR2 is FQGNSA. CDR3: CASSSRATGLGYGYTF. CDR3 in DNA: TGTGCCAGCAGCTCTAGGGCGACAGGGTTGGGCTATGGCTACACCTTC.

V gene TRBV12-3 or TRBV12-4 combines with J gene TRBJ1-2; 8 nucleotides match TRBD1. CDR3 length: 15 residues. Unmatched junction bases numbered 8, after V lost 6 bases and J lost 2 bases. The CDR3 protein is CASRPGQGKNYGYTF. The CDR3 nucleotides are TGTGCCAGCAGACCAGGACAGGGAAAAAACTATGGCTACACCTTC.

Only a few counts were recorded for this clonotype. The CDR3: CATQGLASTDTQYF. The CDR3, as DNA: TGTGCCACCCAGGGGCTAGCGAGCACAGATACGCAGTATTTT. The V gene is TRBV10-3, the J gene TRBJ2-3; D is possibly TRBD1 or TRBD2 (6 bases each). Germline CDR1 reads ENHRY; CDR2 reads SYGVKD. V dropped 10 bases and J dropped 0 bases, with 14 bases sitting between them. The CDR3 spans 14 residues.

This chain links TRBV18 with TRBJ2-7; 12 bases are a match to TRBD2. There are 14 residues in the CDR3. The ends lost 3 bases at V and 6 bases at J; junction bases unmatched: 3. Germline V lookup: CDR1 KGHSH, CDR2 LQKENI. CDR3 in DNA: TGTGCCAGCTCACCGACTAGCGGGAGAATCGAGCAGTACTTC. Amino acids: CASSPTSGRIEQYF.

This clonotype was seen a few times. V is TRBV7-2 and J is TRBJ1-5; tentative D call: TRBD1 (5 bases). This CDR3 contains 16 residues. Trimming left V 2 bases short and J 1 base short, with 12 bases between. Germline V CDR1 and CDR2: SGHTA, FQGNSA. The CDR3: CASSLWQGGSNQPQHF. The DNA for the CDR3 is TGTGCCAGCAGCTTATGGCAGGGAGGAAGCAATCAGCCCCAGCATTTT.

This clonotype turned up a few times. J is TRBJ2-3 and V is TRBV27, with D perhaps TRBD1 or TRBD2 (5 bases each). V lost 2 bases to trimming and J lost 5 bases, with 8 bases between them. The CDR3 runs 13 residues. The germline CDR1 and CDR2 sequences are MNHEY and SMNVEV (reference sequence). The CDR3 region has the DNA TGTGCCAGCAGTTTAGTGAGGGGAGATACGCAGTATTTT. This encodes CASSLVRGDTQYF.

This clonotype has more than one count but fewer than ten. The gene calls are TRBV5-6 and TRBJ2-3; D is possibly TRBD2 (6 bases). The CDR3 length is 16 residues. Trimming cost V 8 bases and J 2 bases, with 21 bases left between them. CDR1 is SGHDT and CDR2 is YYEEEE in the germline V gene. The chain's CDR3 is CASSSGLEQHTDTQYF. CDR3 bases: TGTGCCAGTTCCAGCGGGCTAGAGCAACACACAGATACGCAGTATTTT. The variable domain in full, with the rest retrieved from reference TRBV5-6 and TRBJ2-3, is DAGVTQSPTHLIKTRGQQVTLRCSPKSGHDTVSWYQQALGQGPQFIFQYYEEEERQRGNFPDRFSGHQFPNYSSELNVNALLLGDSALYLCASSSGLEQHTDTQYFGPGTRLTVL.